This section outlines one TCR beta chain sequence together with its context. Trimming took off 2 bases at V and 1 base at J, with 8 bases between the two ends. CDR3 length: 14 residues. CDR1 and CDR2 (germline): MNHEY, SVGAGI. The data derive from a study of control samples from healthy donors and cancer patients. Using immunoSEQ multiplex PCR, the repertoire was profiled, and TCRdb retains in-frame clones only, with some absent. There are roughly 52,000 clones in the sample; almost 96% occur only once, and around 1.9% lies in the top ten. Sequenced sample: blood. The receptor comes from a woman aged 25 to 39 in good health. The chain employs TRBV6-5 and TRBJ1-1; D is unresolved. As DNA, the CDR3 is TGTGCCAGCAGTTACACCAGACAGAACACTGAAGCTTTCTTT. Translated: CASSYTRQNTEAFF.